The rows below give T cell receptor beta chains drawn from one sample of a study of blood T cell repertoires in COVID-19. The protocol was immunoSEQ multiplex PCR, while the TCRdb copy is restricted to in-frame clones and leaves out a portion. The table lists 110,000 or so clones, more than 70% of them singletons, with around 4.2% in the top ten. The specimen sequenced was peripheral blood. The receptors were sampled from a man aged 55 to 70 with acute or convalescent COVID-19. Each CDR3 is given with its conserved first and last residue. Fields, in order: D gene, J gene, CDR3 length, V gene, clone size, CDR3 DNA, CDR3 protein. A D gene is named only where the DNA matches it firmly. Some rows mark clone size as missing; the rest say once, few, many or name a class of expanded clone.

d_call: -; j_call: TRBJ1-1; cdr3_length: 13; v_call: TRBV6-4; clone_size: few; cdr3_nt: TGTGCCAGCCGATACGAGGCGAACACTGAAGCTTTCTTT; cdr3_aa: CASRYEANTEAFF
d_call: -; j_call: TRBJ1-1; cdr3_length: 14; v_call: TRBV7-9; clone_size: -; cdr3_nt: TGTGCCAGCAGAAAAGGAGACTTGAACACTGAAGCTTTCTTT; cdr3_aa: CASRKGDLNTEAFF
d_call: -; j_call: TRBJ2-1; cdr3_length: 13; v_call: TRBV7-2; clone_size: -; cdr3_nt: TGTGCCAGCAGCTTGGGCACACACAATGAGCAGTTCTTC; cdr3_aa: CASSLGTHNEQFF
d_call: -; j_call: TRBJ2-1; cdr3_length: 15; v_call: TRBV6-6; clone_size: -; cdr3_nt: TGTGCCAGCAGTTACCAGGGTAGCTCCTACAATGAGCAGTTCTTC; cdr3_aa: CASSYQGSSYNEQFF
d_call: -; j_call: TRBJ1-1; cdr3_length: 14; v_call: TRBV11-2; clone_size: -; cdr3_nt: TGTGCCAGCAGCTTAACCCAGGGCGGTACTGAAGCTTTCTTT; cdr3_aa: CASSLTQGGTEAFF
d_call: -; j_call: TRBJ1-1; cdr3_length: 13; v_call: TRBV27; clone_size: -; cdr3_nt: TGTGCCAGTAGAGACAGGACGAACACTGAAGCTTTCTTT; cdr3_aa: CASRDRTNTEAFF
d_call: TRBD1; j_call: TRBJ1-1; cdr3_length: 15; v_call: TRBV5-1; clone_size: few; cdr3_nt: TGCGCCAGCAGCTGGGGCACGACAGGGAGCACTGAAGCTTTCTTT; cdr3_aa: CASSWGTTGSTEAFF
d_call: -; j_call: TRBJ2-1; cdr3_length: 13; v_call: TRBV30; clone_size: -; cdr3_nt: TGTGCCTGGAGTGTACAGGGCACGCGTGAGCAGTTCTTC; cdr3_aa: CAWSVQGTREQFF
d_call: TRBD2; j_call: TRBJ2-1; cdr3_length: 15; v_call: TRBV19; clone_size: -; cdr3_nt: TGTGCCAGCACCCGCGGGACTAGCGGGGACAATGAGCAGTTCTTC; cdr3_aa: CASTRGTSGDNEQFF
d_call: -; j_call: TRBJ1-1; cdr3_length: 18; v_call: TRBV27; clone_size: -; cdr3_nt: TGTGCCAGCAGTTCAGGAAGAAGGGGCGCGATTATGAACACTGAAGCTTTCTTT; cdr3_aa: CASSSGRRGAIMNTEAFF
d_call: -; j_call: TRBJ2-7; cdr3_length: 16; v_call: TRBV7-9; clone_size: -; cdr3_nt: TGTGCCAGCAGTTTTGCGCGGGGAACAATTCACTACGAGCAGTACTTC; cdr3_aa: CASSFARGTIHYEQYF
d_call: -; j_call: TRBJ1-6; cdr3_length: 10; v_call: TRBV20-1; clone_size: -; cdr3_nt: TGCAGTGCCCTCTCGAGACCCCTCCACTTT; cdr3_aa: CSALSRPLHF
d_call: TRBD1; j_call: TRBJ1-5; cdr3_length: 16; v_call: TRBV6-2/TRBV6-3; clone_size: -; cdr3_nt: TGTGCCAGCAGTCGGGAGGGGGCGCTGGGCAATCAGCCCCAGCATTTT; cdr3_aa: CASSREGALGNQPQHF
d_call: TRBD1; j_call: TRBJ2-7; cdr3_length: 16; v_call: TRBV5-1; clone_size: once; cdr3_nt: TGCGCCAGCTCCCAAGGGGCCGGGACAGGTGGGTACGAGCAGTACTTC; cdr3_aa: CASSQGAGTGGYEQYF
d_call: TRBD1; j_call: TRBJ2-2; cdr3_length: 15; v_call: TRBV7-8; clone_size: -; cdr3_nt: TGTGCCAGCAGCCAAGGACAGGGGGGGATCGGGGAGCTGTTTTTT; cdr3_aa: CASSQGQGGIGELFF
d_call: -; j_call: TRBJ2-7; cdr3_length: 14; v_call: TRBV7-4; clone_size: -; cdr3_nt: TGTGCCAGCAGCCCCACCATTCCTCCGGGCGAGCAGTACTTC; cdr3_aa: CASSPTIPPGEQYF
d_call: -; j_call: TRBJ2-3; cdr3_length: 13; v_call: TRBV28; clone_size: -; cdr3_nt: TGTGCCAGCAGCGGAGGACGGGCAGATACGCAGTATTTT; cdr3_aa: CASSGGRADTQYF
d_call: -; j_call: TRBJ2-7; cdr3_length: 13; v_call: TRBV21-1; clone_size: -; cdr3_nt: TGTGCCAGCAGCAAAAGGACTGCATACGAGCAGTACTTC; cdr3_aa: CASSKRTAYEQYF
d_call: TRBD2; j_call: TRBJ2-5; cdr3_length: 15; v_call: TRBV5-4; clone_size: once; cdr3_nt: TGTGCCAGCAGCGGAGGACTAGCGGGGCAAGAGACCCAGTACTTC; cdr3_aa: CASSGGLAGQETQYF
d_call: -; j_call: TRBJ2-7; cdr3_length: 13; v_call: TRBV6-1; clone_size: -; cdr3_nt: TGTGCCAGCAGTGAAGGGCAGATCTACGAGCAGTACTTC; cdr3_aa: CASSEGQIYEQYF
d_call: TRBD2; j_call: TRBJ2-7; cdr3_length: 15; v_call: TRBV6-2/TRBV6-3; clone_size: -; cdr3_nt: TGTGCCAGCAGTTACGGACTAGCGGGAGGAGGTGAGCAGTACTTC; cdr3_aa: CASSYGLAGGGEQYF
d_call: -; j_call: TRBJ1-6; cdr3_length: 10; v_call: TRBV12-3/TRBV12-4; clone_size: -; cdr3_nt: TGTGCCTCCTCCAGGGCACCCCTCCACTTT; cdr3_aa: CASSRAPLHF
d_call: -; j_call: TRBJ1-1; cdr3_length: 15; v_call: TRBV6-5; clone_size: -; cdr3_nt: TGTGCCAGCAGTTTTTCGGTGCACCAAAACACTGAAGCTTTCTTT; cdr3_aa: CASSFSVHQNTEAFF
d_call: TRBD2; j_call: TRBJ2-4; cdr3_length: 16; v_call: TRBV13; clone_size: -; cdr3_nt: TGTGCCAGCACCCAAGCGGGAGGGGGGGCCAAAAACATTCAGTACTTC; cdr3_aa: CASTQAGGGAKNIQYF
d_call: TRBD2; j_call: TRBJ2-1; cdr3_length: 17; v_call: TRBV27; clone_size: -; cdr3_nt: TGTGCCAGCAGTTTTGCTAGCGGGAGTGGTTCCTACAATGAGCAGTTCTTC; cdr3_aa: CASSFASGSGSYNEQFF
d_call: -; j_call: TRBJ1-2; cdr3_length: 12; v_call: TRBV3-1/TRBV3-2; clone_size: -; cdr3_nt: TGTGCCAGCAGCCAAGGAGGGAATGGCTACACCTTC; cdr3_aa: CASSQGGNGYTF
d_call: TRBD1; j_call: TRBJ2-3; cdr3_length: 16; v_call: TRBV19; clone_size: -; cdr3_nt: TGTGCCAGTAGTATAAGGGACAGGGGGATGACAGATACGCAGTATTTT; cdr3_aa: CASSIRDRGMTDTQYF
d_call: TRBD1; j_call: TRBJ2-1; cdr3_length: 12; v_call: TRBV7-9; clone_size: -; cdr3_nt: TGTGCCAGCAGCTTCGCAGGGGGCGAGCAGTTCTTC; cdr3_aa: CASSFAGGEQFF
d_call: TRBD2; j_call: TRBJ2-7; cdr3_length: 16; v_call: TRBV27; clone_size: -; cdr3_nt: TGTGCCAGCAGCTTAGACGGGACTAGCGGGATGGGAGAGCAGTACTTC; cdr3_aa: CASSLDGTSGMGEQYF
d_call: -; j_call: TRBJ2-1; cdr3_length: 13; v_call: TRBV20-1; clone_size: -; cdr3_nt: TGCAGTGCTAGTAGCCAACAGGGCAATGAGCAGTTCTTC; cdr3_aa: CSASSQQGNEQFF